These T cell receptor beta chains were read from a single sample in a study of tumour-infiltrating T cells in Burkitt lymphoma. TCRdb's copy holds only in-frame clones and misses some; the assay was immunoSEQ multiplex PCR. This repertoire shows about 1,600 clones, approximately 17% found once; its top ten account for 11%. Sample: tumor tissue. The receptors were gathered from a human donor with diffuse large B-cell lymphoma. Both conserved end residues are part of each CDR3. D genes are given only for firm matches. A clone size is listed for some rows: how often the clone was seen (once, few, many), or a class if it is expanded.

TRBD2	TRBV30	.	TRBJ2-3	TGTGCCGGGGGGGATATAGCAGATACGCAGTATTTT	CAGGDIADTQYF
TRBD1	TRBV18	few	TRBJ1-2	TGTGCCAGCTTGCCGACAGGGCCAGGGGATGGCTACACCTTC	CASLPTGPGDGYTF
TRBD1	TRBV4-3	few	TRBJ2-7	TGCGCCAGCAGCCCCGGGACAGGGCTGTACGAGCAGTACTTC	CASSPGTGLYEQYF
TRBD2	TRBV10-3	.	TRBJ2-1	TGTGCCATCACTAGTAGCGGGAGCCCCTACAATGAGCAGTTCTTC	CAITSSGSPYNEQFF
.	TRBV6-1	few	TRBJ1-5	TGTGCCAGCGGGAGACAGAGCAATCAGCCCCAGCATTTT	CASGRQSNQPQHF
.	TRBV4-1	.	TRBJ1-6	TGCGCCAGCAGCCAAGAAGGGTTTTTAAGCTCCTATAATTCACCCCTCCACTTT	CASSQEGFLSSYNSPLHF
.	TRBV15	few	TRBJ2-3	TGTGCCACCAGCAGGAGGGGGGCACTAGCAGATACGCAGTATTTT	CATSRRGALADTQYF
.	TRBV19	.	TRBJ1-2	TGTGCCAGTAGGGGGGGGCAGCACTTGTTCTATGGCTACACCTTC	CASRGGQHLFYGYTF
.	TRBV25-1	.	TRBJ1-2	TGTGCCAGCAGTGAATTCGCCGCAAGCGGCTACACCTTC	CASSEFAASGYTF
.	TRBV27	few	TRBJ2-3	TGTGCCAGCAGTTTAGAAGATAGGGGAAGCACAGATACGCAGTATTTT	CASSLEDRGSTDTQYF
TRBD2	TRBV4-1	few	TRBJ2-7	TGCGCCAGCAGTAGACTAGCGGGGGATGATGAGCAGTACTTC	CASSRLAGDDEQYF
.	TRBV4-2	few	TRBJ2-3	TGTGCCAGCAGCCAAGAGACCAGCGGGCCTAGCACAGATACGCAGTATTTT	CASSQETSGPSTDTQYF
.	TRBV27	.	TRBJ1-1	TGTGCCAGCAGTTTAGGACGGCTGAACACTGAAGCTTTCTTT	CASSLGRLNTEAFF
TRBD1	TRBV7-6	few	TRBJ1-3	TGTGCCAGCAGCCTACGGACAGGCGATACCCATTTCTTTGGAAACACCATATATTTT	CASSLRTGDTHFFGNTIYF
.	TRBV10-3	.	TRBJ2-1	TGTGCCATCAGTGAGAAGGCTGACCCGCCGAACAATGAGCAGTTCTTC	CAISEKADPPNNEQFF
TRBD1	TRBV15	large	TRBJ2-5	TGTGCCACCAGCAGAGGTCCACAGGGGTGGACGGAGACCCAGTACTTC	CATSRGPQGWTETQYF
TRBD1	TRBV29-1	few	TRBJ2-7	TGCAGCGTTGCCCCCGGGACAGGGCCCAACGAGCAGTACTTC	CSVAPGTGPNEQYF
.	TRBV4-3	large	TRBJ2-5	TGCGCCAGCAGCCAAGTCCCCCAAGAGACCCAGTACTTC	CASSQVPQETQYF
TRBD1	TRBV4-3	.	TRBJ2-5	TGCGCCAGCAGCCAAGGACAGGGGTCCGAGACCCAGTACTTC	CASSQGQGSETQYF
TRBD1	TRBV2	.	TRBJ1-1	TGTGCCAGCCAGAGCCAGAGGGGGCGAGCTGAAGCTTTCTTT	CASQSQRGRAEAFF